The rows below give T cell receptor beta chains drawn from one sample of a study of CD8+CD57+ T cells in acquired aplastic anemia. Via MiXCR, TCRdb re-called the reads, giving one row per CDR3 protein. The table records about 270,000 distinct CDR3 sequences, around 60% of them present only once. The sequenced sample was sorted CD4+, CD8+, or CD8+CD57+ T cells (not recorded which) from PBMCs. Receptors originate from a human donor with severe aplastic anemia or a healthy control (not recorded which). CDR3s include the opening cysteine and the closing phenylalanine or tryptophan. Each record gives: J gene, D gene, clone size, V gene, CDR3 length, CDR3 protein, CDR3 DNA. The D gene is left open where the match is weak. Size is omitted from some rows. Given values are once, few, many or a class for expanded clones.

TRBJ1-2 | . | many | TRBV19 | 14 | CASRFKILGQAYTF | TGTGCCAGCCGCTTTAAGATACTCGGGCAGGCCTACACCTTC
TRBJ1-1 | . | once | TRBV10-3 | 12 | CAISGGGTEAFF | TGTGCCATCAGTGGGGGGGGGACTGAAGCTTTCTTT
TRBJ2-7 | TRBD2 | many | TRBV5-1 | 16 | CASSSGGTNPSYEQYF | TGCGCCAGCAGCTCGGGGGGGACTAATCCCTCCTACGAGCAGTACTTC
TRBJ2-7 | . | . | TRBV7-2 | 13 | CASSPPALYEQYF | TGTGCCAGCAGCCCGCCCGCCCTCTACGAGCAGTACTTC
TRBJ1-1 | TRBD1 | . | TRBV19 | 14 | CASSPTGGNTEAFF | TGTGCCAGTAGTCCCACAGGGGGGAACACTGAAGCTTTCTTT
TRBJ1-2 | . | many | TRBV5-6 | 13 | CASSLGPEDGYTF | TGTGCCAGCAGCTTGGGTCCAGAGGATGGCTACACCTTC
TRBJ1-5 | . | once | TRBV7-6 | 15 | CASSAPGDGNQPQHF | TGTGCCAGCAGCGCTCCAGGGGATGGGAATCAGCCCCAGCATTTT
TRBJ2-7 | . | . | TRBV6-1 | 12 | CASSEGVYEQYF | TGTGCCAGCAGTGAGGGAGTCTACGAGCAGTACTTC
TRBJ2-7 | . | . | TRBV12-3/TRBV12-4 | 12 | CASSFTAYKQYF | TGTGCCAGCAGTTTTACAGCCTACAAGCAGTACTTC
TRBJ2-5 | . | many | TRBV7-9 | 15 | CASSLAPGHKETQYF | TGTGCCAGCAGCTTGGCCCCGGGACATAAAGAGACCCAGTACTTC
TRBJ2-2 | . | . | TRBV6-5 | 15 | CASRGTSWNTGELFF | TGTGCCAGCAGGGGGACTTCCTGGAACACCGGGGAGCTGTTTTTT
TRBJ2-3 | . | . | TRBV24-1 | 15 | CATSDGGPGTDTQYF | TGTGCCACCAGTGATGGTGGGCCTGGGACAGATACGCAGTATTTT
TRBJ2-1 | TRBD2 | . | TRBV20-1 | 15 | CSAKLAGGLYNEQFF | TGCAGTGCTAAATTAGCGGGGGGATTATACAATGAGCAGTTCTTC
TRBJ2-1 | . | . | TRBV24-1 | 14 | CATSDPPGVREQFF | TGTGCCACCAGTGATCCTCCCGGGGTTCGGGAGCAGTTCTTC
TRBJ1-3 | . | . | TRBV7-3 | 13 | CASSLRRDTTLYF | TGTGCCAGCAGCTTAAGGCGGGACACGACTTTATATTTT
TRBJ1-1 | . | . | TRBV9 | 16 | CASSVDDRRGNTEAFF | TGTGCCAGCAGCGTAGACGATAGGAGGGGGAACACTGAAGCTTTCTTT
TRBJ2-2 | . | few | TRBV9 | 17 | CASSVVPSDTGTGELFF | TGTGCCAGCAGCGTAGTACCTTCGGATACGGGGACCGGGGAGCTGTTTTTT
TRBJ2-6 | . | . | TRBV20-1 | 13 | CSAFQPGANVLTF | TGCAGTGCTTTCCAGCCTGGGGCCAACGTCCTGACTTTC
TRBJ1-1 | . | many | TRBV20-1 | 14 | CSASLGVANTEAFF | TGCAGTGCCAGTCTGGGAGTGGCGAACACTGAAGCTTTCTTT
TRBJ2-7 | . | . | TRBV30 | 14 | CAWGVKGARGEQYF | TGTGCCTGGGGTGTGAAGGGGGCGCGGGGCGAGCAGTACTTC
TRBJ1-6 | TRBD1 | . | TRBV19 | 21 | CASSIFKWVPPDRGDNSPLHF | TGTGCCAGTAGTATTTTTAAGTGGGTTCCGCCTGACAGGGGGGATAATTCACCCCTCCACTTT
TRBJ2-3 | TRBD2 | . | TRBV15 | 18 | CATSRDLIRGGRSDTQYF | TGTGCCACCAGCAGAGATCTAATTCGGGGGGGGCGGTCAGATACGCAGTATTTT
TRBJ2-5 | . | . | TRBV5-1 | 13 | CASTLPGGETQYF | TGCGCCAGCACCTTGCCCGGCGGGGAGACCCAGTACTTC
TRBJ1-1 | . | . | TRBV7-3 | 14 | CASSLLGVRTEAFF | TGTGCCAGCAGCCTCCTTGGGGTCAGAACAGAAGCTTTCTTT
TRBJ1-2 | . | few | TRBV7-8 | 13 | CASSSGHRDGYTF | TGTGCCAGCAGCTCCGGACACAGGGATGGCTACACCTTC
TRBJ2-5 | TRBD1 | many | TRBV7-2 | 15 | CASSLGGQGKETQYF | TGTGCCAGCAGCTTAGGGGGACAGGGAAAAGAGACCCAGTACTTC
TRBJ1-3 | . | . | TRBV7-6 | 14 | CASSSGQPGNTIYF | TGTGCCAGCAGCTCGGGGCAGCCTGGAAACACCATATATTTT
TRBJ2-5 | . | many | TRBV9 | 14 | CASSRQQGGETQYF | TGTGCCAGCAGCCGACAACAGGGAGGGGAGACCCAGTACTTC
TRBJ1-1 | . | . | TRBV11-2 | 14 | CASSLGGPQTEAFF | TGTGCCAGCAGCTTAGGGGGACCCCAAACTGAAGCTTTCTTT
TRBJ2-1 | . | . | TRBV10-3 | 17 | CAISESEAPGANNEQFF | TGTGCCATCAGTGAGTCTGAGGCACCCGGAGCGAATAATGAGCAGTTCTTC
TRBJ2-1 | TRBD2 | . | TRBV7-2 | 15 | CASSSSGTSGYEQFF | TGTGCCAGCAGCTCATCCGGGACTAGCGGGTATGAGCAGTTCTTC
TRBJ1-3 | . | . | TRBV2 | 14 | CASIGLDSGNTIYF | TGTGCCAGCATTGGACTGGACTCTGGAAACACCATATATTTT
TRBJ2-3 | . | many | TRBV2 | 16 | CASTFGSGGDTDTQYF | TGTGCCAGCACCTTCGGCTCGGGCGGCGACACAGATACGCAGTATTTT
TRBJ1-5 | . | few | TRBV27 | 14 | CASSTGRGDQPQHF | TGTGCCAGCAGTACAGGCAGGGGCGATCAGCCCCAGCATTTT
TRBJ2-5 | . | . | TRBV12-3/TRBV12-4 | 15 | CASSASLGSMETQYF | TGTGCCAGCAGCGCCTCATTAGGGTCGATGGAGACCCAGTACTTC
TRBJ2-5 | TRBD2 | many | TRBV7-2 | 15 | CASSPQRGFQETQYF | TGTGCCAGCAGCCCCCAGCGGGGCTTCCAAGAGACCCAGTACTTC
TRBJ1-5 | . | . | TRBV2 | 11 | CASRRNQPQHF | TGTGCCAGCAGGAGGAATCAGCCCCAGCATTTT
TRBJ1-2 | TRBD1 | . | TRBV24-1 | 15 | CATSAHGQGAAGYTF | TGTGCCACCAGTGCCCACGGACAGGGGGCGGCTGGCTACACCTTC
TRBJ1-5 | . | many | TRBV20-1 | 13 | CSARVGANQPQHF | TGCAGTGCTAGAGTCGGAGCTAATCAGCCCCAGCATTTT
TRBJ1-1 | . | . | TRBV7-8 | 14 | CASSPWVTGAEAFF | TGTGCCAGCAGCCCGTGGGTTACCGGCGCTGAAGCTTTCTTT
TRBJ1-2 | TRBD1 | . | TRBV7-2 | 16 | CASRKGGTGGGYGYTF | TGTGCCAGCAGAAAAGGGGGGACAGGGGGTGGCTATGGCTACACCTTC
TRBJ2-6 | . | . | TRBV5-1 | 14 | CASDQGSGANVLTF | TGCGCCAGTGACCAGGGGTCTGGGGCCAACGTCCTGACTTTC
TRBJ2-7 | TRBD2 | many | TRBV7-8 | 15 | CASSPRTSGEYEQYF | TGTGCCAGCAGCCCCCGGACTAGCGGGGAATACGAGCAGTACTTC
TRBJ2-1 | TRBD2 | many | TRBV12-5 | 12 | CASGSREAGQFF | TGTGCTAGTGGTTCCCGGGAGGCGGGGCAGTTCTTC
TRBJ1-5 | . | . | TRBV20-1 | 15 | CSARWPGRLNQPQHF | TGCAGTGCTAGGTGGCCGGGACGGCTAAATCAGCCCCAGCATTTT